Listed here are 8 T cell receptor beta chains from one sample, sequenced in a study of identical twins' blood T cells. TCRdb passed the 5' RACE reads through MiXCR, listing each CDR3 protein once. The sample holds a few hundred thousand distinct CDR3 sequences; around 30% are singletons and the top ten take roughly 6.1%. The sequencing input was PBMCs. All receptors come from a woman between 18 and 49 years old in good health.

This clonotype was found a few times. This sequence joins TRBV7-3 and TRBJ1-1; D might be TRBD1 (6 bases). The length of the CDR3 is 16 residues. CDR1 is SGHTA and CDR2 is FQGTGA in the germline V gene. V lost 1 base, J lost 6 bases, and 18 bases lay in between. The CDR3 reads CASSLRFTNRVPEAFF. CDR3 DNA sequence: TGTGCCAGCAGCTTAAGATTTACAAACAGGGTTCCTGAAGCTTTCTTT.

This clonotype was detected many times. V and J are TRBV6-6 and TRBJ2-3, with D possibly being TRBD1 or TRBD2 (5 bases each). This CDR3 has 15 residues. From germline, CDR1 is MNHNY and CDR2 SVGAGI (reference sequence). V was cut by 9 bases and J by 4 bases, with 20 bases left in between. The CDR3 is CASRPGSTGSDTQYF. For the CDR3, the DNA is TGTGCCAGTCGTCCGGGGTCAACAGGATCAGATACGCAGTATTTT.

The chain is built from TRBV2 and TRBJ2-3, with TRBD2 as a possible D gene (5 bases). CDR1 SNHLY and CDR2 FYNNEI come from the germline V gene. The CDR3 has 13 amino acids. Trimming cost V 4 bases and J 5 bases, with 10 bases left between them. The CDR3 protein is CASSAEAEDTQYF. As DNA, the CDR3 is TGTGCCAGCAGTGCGGAAGCGGAAGATACGCAGTATTTT.

This clonotype was observed a handful of times. The chain employs TRBV29-1 and TRBJ2-1; D not certain. Germline V gives CDR1 SQVTM, CDR2 ANQGSEA. Trimming took off 1 base at V and 0 bases at J, with 13 bases between the two ends. The CDR3 has 16 residues. This chain's CDR3 is CSVEVIGLSSYNEQFF. The CDR3 coding sequence is TGCAGCGTTGAAGTCATCGGGCTGAGCTCCTACAATGAGCAGTTCTTC.

This chain joins TRBV20-1 and TRBJ1-1; no definite D call. Looked up from germline, CDR1 is DFQATT and CDR2 is SNEGSKA (reference sequence). Trimming removed 3 bases from V and 1 base from J, with 12 bases in between. This CDR3 is 14 amino acids long. CDR3 DNA: TGCAGTGCTAGGGGAGAGCTTTCGAACACTGAAGCTTTCTTT. Amino acid sequence: CSARGELSNTEAFF.

The table lists this clonotype with many counts. The chain uses TRBV20-1 and TRBJ1-1, with unresolved D. CDR3 length: 14 residues. CDR1 and CDR2 (germline): DFQATT, SNEGSKA (reference sequence). V was pared by 6 bases and J by 0 bases, with 14 bases between. The CDR3, as DNA: TGCAGTGCCATGAGGACGCTCATGAACACTGAAGCTTTCTTT. As protein: CSAMRTLMNTEAFF.

In its sample, this clonotype was seen many times. This sequence joins TRBV5-1 and TRBJ1-1; D unresolved. CDR1 and CDR2 from the germline V gene are SGHRS and YFSETQ. The CDR3 is 13 residues long. V was trimmed by 1 base and J by 4 bases, leaving 8 bases between them. The CDR3 region is CASSLHGSTEAFF. The CDR3, as DNA: TGCGCCAGCAGCTTGCACGGTAGCACTGAAGCTTTCTTT. Full variable domain (rest looked up from reference TRBV5-1 and TRBJ1-1): KAGVTQTPRYLIKTRGQQVTLSCSPISGHRSVSWYQQTPGQGLQFLFEYFSETQRNKGNFPGRFSGRQFSNSRSEMNVSTLELGDSALYLCASSLHGSTEAFFGQGTRLTVV.

V and J are TRBV5-1 and TRBJ1-1; unclear D gene. The CDR3 covers 15 residues. Germline V gene data show CDR1 as SGHRS and CDR2 as YFSETQ. V lost 0 bases to trimming and J lost 0 bases, with 9 bases between them. The CDR3 coding sequence is TGCGCCAGCAGCTTGGATCCCCCCGTGAACACTGAAGCTTTCTTT. Its protein is CASSLDPPVNTEAFF.